The 25 T cell receptor beta chains reported below all come from one sample, sequenced in a study of T cells in Graves' hyperthyroidism and ophthalmopathy. The investigators amplified TCR beta CDR3 regions from RNA transcripts. HTBI primers were the set used in a first-round RT-PCR of the TCR CDR3. TCRdb passed the multiplex PCR reads through MiXCR, listing each CDR3 protein once. The sample carries around 290,000 distinct CDR3 sequences, about 17% recorded once. Sample: blood. Source of these receptors: a woman aged 60-75 years with Graves' ophthalmopathy.

This clonotype came up many times. Here the CDR3 DNA reads TGTGCCAGCAGCTTCCGAGGGCCGGAGGAGCAGTTCTTC. This encodes CASSFRGPEEQFF. The rearrangement uses TRBV5-5 and TRBJ2-1, with D perhaps matching TRBD2 (5 bases). CDR1 is SGHKS, CDR2 YYEKEE, per germline (reference sequence). The CDR3 runs 13 residues. Between the trimmed V and J ends, which lost 2 bases and 10 bases, there was a span of 13 bases.

On this clonotype: At one end the junction does not follow the germline gene, possibly because of a read error. J is TRBJ2-3 and V is TRBV5-1; no firm D call. CDR3 length equals 13 residues. The V gene's germline CDR1 is SGHRS and CDR2 YFSETQ. The CDR3 nucleotides are TGTGCCAGCAGCCCGGCGCCACCAGATACGCAGTATTTT. Amino acids: CASSPAPPDTQYF.

This clonotype was recorded many times. The genes are TRBV7-9 and TRBJ2-7; D not certain. The CDR3 has 14 amino acids. V was pared by 5 bases and J by 2 bases, with 13 bases between. Germline V gives CDR1 SEHNR, CDR2 FQNEAQ (reference sequence). The CDR3 DNA reads TGTGCCAGCAGCGCTTGGGGAATTACCTACGAGCAGTACTTC. It specifies CASSAWGITYEQYF.

V gene TRBV27 combines with J gene TRBJ1-2; perhaps TRBD1 as D (5 bases). This CDR3 is built from 13 residues. The germline CDR1 and CDR2 sequences are MNHEY and SMNVEV (reference sequence). V shed 4 bases and J shed 2 bases, with 8 bases lying between them. The DNA of the CDR3 is TGTGCCAGCAGTTCTTGGGACAACTATGGCTACACCTTC. This gives the protein CASSSWDNYGYTF.

In this sample, this clonotype turned up many times. The V gene is TRBV27, the J gene TRBJ2-1; D may be TRBD2 (5 bases). The CDR3 loop spans 16 amino acids. Germline CDR1 reads MNHEY; CDR2 reads SMNVEV (reference sequence). V was clipped by 5 bases and J by 3 bases, with 17 bases between them. The CDR3 nucleotides read TGTGCCAGCAGTCGACACCGGACTTTGGGCTACAATGAGCAGTTCTTC. Translated, it gives CASSRHRTLGYNEQFF.

The chain links TRBV5-8 to TRBJ1-4; D uncertain. The CDR3 is 13 residues long. Germline V gene data show CDR1 as SGHTS and CDR2 as YDEGEE. V was cut by 0 bases and J by 7 bases, with 7 bases left in between. The CDR3 loop reads CASSLVRLEKLFF. As DNA, the CDR3 is TGTGCCAGCAGCTTGGTGCGGCTTGAAAAACTGTTTTTT.

In this sample, this clonotype turned up many times. V gene TRBV18 combines with J gene TRBJ1-1; D is undetermined. V lost 1 base and J lost 0, with 6 bases in between. The germline V gene has CDR1 KGHSH and CDR2 LQKENI. The CDR3 loop spans 14 amino acids. CDR3 sequence: CASSPQLVNTEAFF. Here the CDR3 DNA reads TGTGCCAGCTCACCACAACTTGTGAACACTGAAGCTTTCTTT.

A remark on this clonotype: This could be a read error, since a much larger clone is one nucleotide away. The CDR3 loop reads CAGSLKDPRNIQYF. DNA of the CDR3: TGTGCCGGCAGTTTGAAGGACCCACGAAACATTCAGTACTTC. This sequence joins TRBV28 and TRBJ2-4; D remains ambiguous. This CDR3 contains 14 residues. Germline V gene lookup returns CDR1 MDHEN and CDR2 SYDVKM.

This clonotype was counted only a few times. The chain employs TRBV4-1 and TRBJ1-1, with D unclear. V shed 0 bases and J shed 8 bases, with 13 bases lying between them. CDR1 MGHRA and CDR2 YSYEKL come from the germline V gene. The CDR3 length is 14 residues. The chain's CDR3 is CASSQERYGVEAFF. The DNA of the CDR3 is TGCGCCAGCAGCCAAGAGAGATATGGGGTGGAAGCTTTCTTT.

This clonotype was observed a few times. J is TRBJ2-7 and V is TRBV19; D remains ambiguous. CDR1 and CDR2 from the germline V gene are LNHDA and SQIVND (reference sequence). The CDR3 contains 14 residues. Between the trimmed V and J ends, which lost 3 bases and 5 bases, there was a span of 14 bases. The CDR3 loop is CASSMAGPLHEQYF. The CDR3 DNA follows: TGTGCCAGTAGTATGGCAGGTCCACTCCACGAGCAGTACTTC. Full variable domain (rest looked up from reference TRBV19 and TRBJ2-7): DGGITQSPKYLFRKEGQNVTLSCEQNLNHDAMYWYRQDPGQGLRLIYYSQIVNDFQKGDIAEGYSVSREKKESFPLTVTSAQKNPTAFYLCASSMAGPLHEQYFGPGTRLTVT.

In its sample, this clonotype was seen many times. V is TRBV2 and J is TRBJ2-7, with D hard to call. The V end was cut by 4 bases, the J end by 0 bases, with 16 bases between. The CDR3 length is 16 residues. Germline V gives CDR1 SNHLY, CDR2 FYNNEI. CDR3 DNA: TGTGCCAGCAGTGTGGAAATTGTCGGCAGCTCCTACGAGCAGTACTTC. It specifies CASSVEIVGSSYEQYF.

This clonotype appeared many times. The chain combines TRBV18 with TRBJ1-5, with TRBD1 matching over 9 bases. CDR1 is KGHSH, CDR2 LQKENI, per germline. Germline trimming cut 3 bases from V and 6 bases from J; bases unmatched to any gene: 12. This CDR3 has 17 amino acids. This CDR3 reads CASSPQGQGWNPQPQHF. CDR3 sequence (DNA): TGTGCCAGCTCACCTCAGGGACAGGGATGGAATCCTCAGCCCCAGCATTTT. The full variable domain, rest sourced from reference TRBV18 and TRBJ1-5, is NAGVMQNPRHLVRRRGQEARLRCSPMKGHSHVYWYRQLPEEGLKFMVYLQKENIIDESGMPKERFSAEFPKEGPSILRIQQVVRGDSAAYFCASSPQGQGWNPQPQHFGDGTRLSIL.

The sample holds many counts of this clonotype. This chain links TRBV6-6 with TRBJ1-5; D might be TRBD1 (6 bases). This CDR3 region has 15 residues. V lost 0 bases to trimming and J lost 5 bases, with 11 bases between them. CDR1 and CDR2 from the germline V gene are MNHNY and SVGAGI (reference sequence). In nucleotides, the CDR3 is TGTGCCAGCAGTTACTCATGGGGGGCCGATCAGCCCCAGCATTTT. As protein: CASSYSWGADQPQHF.

This clonotype was found many times. The genes are TRBV13 and TRBJ1-4, with D tentatively TRBD1 (6 bases). The CDR3 runs 14 residues. The V and J ends lost 3 bases and 8 bases respectively, with 13 bases between them. CDR1 and CDR2 (germline): PRHDT, FYEKMQ (reference sequence). The CDR3 spells CASSLQGRGEKLFF. Here the CDR3 DNA reads TGTGCCAGCAGCTTGCAGGGGCGCGGGGAAAAACTGTTTTTT. Using reference TRBV13 and TRBJ1-4 for the parts outside the CDR3, the full variable domain is AAGVIQSPRHLIKEKRETATLKCYPIPRHDTVYWYQQGPGQDPQFLISFYEKMQSDKGSIPDRFSAQQFSDYHSELNMSSLELGDSALYFCASSLQGRGEKLFFGSGTQLSVL.

This clonotype was picked up a small number of times. The CDR3 reads CASSPLTSMIYTF. CDR3 DNA sequence: TGTGCCAGCTCACCGCTAACCTCAATGATTTACACCTTC. The rearrangement uses TRBV18 and TRBJ1-2; D gene ambiguous. Trimming removed 3 bases from V and 11 bases from J, with 16 bases in between. CDR1 KGHSH and CDR2 LQKENI come from the germline V gene. This CDR3 has 13 residues.

This clonotype occurred a few times. V gene TRBV25-1 combines with J gene TRBJ1-5, with D possibly being TRBD1 (6 bases). Germline lookup yields CDR1 MGHDK and CDR2 SYGVNS. Trimming took 4 bases from V and 5 from J, leaving 15 bases between them. The CDR3 runs 15 residues. In nucleotides, the CDR3 is TGTGCCAGCAGTGTAGACAGGCCACCCCATCAGCCCCAGCATTTT. Protein product: CASSVDRPPHQPQHF.

The rearrangement uses TRBV10-3 and TRBJ1-2; TRBD1 agrees at 8 bases. Trimming took 2 bases from V and 8 from J; bases not matched to a gene: 7. The CDR3 has 14 amino acids. Germline lookup yields CDR1 ENHRY and CDR2 SYGVKD. CDR3 DNA: TGTGCCATCAGTGAGATTCTAGGGACAGGAGGCTACACCTTC. It encodes CAISEILGTGGYTF.

This clonotype was picked up a small number of times. This chain connects TRBV3-2 to TRBJ1-1. TRBV3-2 is flagged as a pseudogene. This CDR3 spans 14 amino acids. The CDR3 DNA reads as TGTGCCAGCAGCCCTGGACAGGGCCCTCGGGAAGCTTTCTTT. Translated, it gives CASSPGQGPREAFF.

The V gene is TRBV20-1, the J gene TRBJ2-7; TRBD2 aligns across 8 bases. Germline CDR1 DFQATT, CDR2 SNEGSKA (reference sequence). The CDR3 has 15 residues. V shed 1 base, J shed 4 bases, and the junction held 9 bases outside the gene matches. The chain's CDR3 is CSARGGLAGGYEQYF. The CDR3 nucleotides read TGCAGTGCTAGAGGCGGACTAGCCGGAGGGTACGAGCAGTACTTC.

Ten or more counts support this clonotype. The rearrangement links TRBV27 to TRBJ2-7; a possible D gene is TRBD2 (6 bases). The V and J ends lost 1 base and 1 base respectively, with 8 bases between them. CDR1 and CDR2 from the germline V gene are MNHEY and SMNVEV (reference sequence). This CDR3 contains 14 residues. The CDR3 sequence is CASSLYGGSYEQYF. The CDR3 nucleotides read TGTGCCAGCAGTTTATACGGGGGATCCTACGAGCAGTACTTC.

This clonotype showed up many times. The gene calls are TRBV19 and TRBJ1-1; D call uncertain. Trimming took 1 base from V and 5 from J, leaving 8 bases between them. Germline CDR1 LNHDA, CDR2 SQIVND (reference sequence). CDR3 length: 13 residues. The CDR3 sequence is CASSIVSDTEAFF. In nucleotides, the CDR3 is TGTGCCAGTAGTATAGTGAGTGATACTGAAGCTTTCTTT.

This clonotype was counted many times. The rearrangement joins TRBV7-2 to TRBJ2-1, with 8 bases that match TRBD1. From germline, CDR1 is SGHTA and CDR2 FQGNSA. V was clipped by 2 bases and J by 5 bases; unmatched bases: 8. The length of the CDR3 is 16 residues. Here the CDR3 DNA reads TGTGCCAGCAGCTTACGACGGACAGGGATCGACAATGAGCAGTTCTTC. It translates to CASSLRRTGIDNEQFF. The whole variable domain, remainder taken from reference TRBV7-2 and TRBJ2-1, is GAGVSQSPSNKVTEKGKDVELRCDPISGHTALYWYRQSLGQGLEFLIYFQGNSAPDKSGLPSDRFSAERTGGSVSTLTIQRTQQEDSAVYLCASSLRRTGIDNEQFFGPGTRLTVL.

The chain combines TRBV5-1 with TRBJ1-1, with D possibly being TRBD1 (5 bases). In germline, CDR1 is SGHRS, CDR2 YFSETQ. The CDR3 sequence is 14 residues long. With 6 bases removed from V and 4 bases from J, the gap between germline ends came to 16 bases. This CDR3 reads CASKLQGLITEAFF. The CDR3 DNA reads as TGCGCCAGCAAACTCCAGGGTTTGATCACTGAAGCTTTCTTT.

The V and J genes are TRBV9 and TRBJ1-6, with unresolved D. This CDR3 contains 13 residues. Germline V lookup: CDR1 SGDLS, CDR2 YYNGEE. The V end was cut by 6 bases, the J end by 6 bases, with 10 bases between. The CDR3 loop is CASKGEVNSPLHF. The DNA of the CDR3 is TGTGCCAGCAAGGGAGAAGTTAATTCACCCCTCCACTTT.

This clonotype has only a few counts. The chain is built from TRBV3-1 and TRBJ2-2; 8 bases agree with TRBD2. CDR3 length equals 14 residues. J was trimmed by 5 bases and V by 6 bases; bases with no gene match: 5. Germline-derived CDR1 and CDR2 are LGHDT and YNNKEL (reference sequence). CDR3 sequence (DNA): TGTGCCAGCAGGTTGCGGGGGGCGACCGGGGAGCTGTTTTTT. Translated, it gives CASRLRGATGELFF.